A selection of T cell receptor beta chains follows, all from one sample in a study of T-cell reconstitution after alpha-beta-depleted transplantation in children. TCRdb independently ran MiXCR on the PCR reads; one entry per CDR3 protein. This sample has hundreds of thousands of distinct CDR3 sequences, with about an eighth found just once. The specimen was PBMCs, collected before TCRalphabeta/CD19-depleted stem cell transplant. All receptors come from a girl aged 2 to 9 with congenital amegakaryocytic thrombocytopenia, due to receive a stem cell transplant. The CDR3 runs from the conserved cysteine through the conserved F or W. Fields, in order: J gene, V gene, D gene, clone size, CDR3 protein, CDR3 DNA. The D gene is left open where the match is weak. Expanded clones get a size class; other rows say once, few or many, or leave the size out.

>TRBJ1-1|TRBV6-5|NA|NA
CASTGPGAEAFF
TGTGCCAGCACGGGTCCGGGGGCTGAAGCTTTCTTT
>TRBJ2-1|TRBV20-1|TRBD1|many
CSARDIKGQGYNEQFF
TGCAGTGCTAGAGATATAAAGGGACAGGGGTACAATGAGCAGTTCTTC
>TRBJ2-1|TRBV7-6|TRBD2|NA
CASSYGLAGGSEQFF
TGTGCCAGCAGCTACGGACTAGCGGGAGGTAGTGAGCAGTTCTTC
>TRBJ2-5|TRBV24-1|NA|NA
CATSDSGPQETQYF
TGTGCCACCAGTGACTCCGGGCCTCAAGAGACCCAGTACTTC
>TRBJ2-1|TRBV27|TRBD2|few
CASSQGLAGVVEQFF
TGTGCCAGCAGTCAGGGACTAGCGGGAGTAGTTGAGCAGTTCTTC
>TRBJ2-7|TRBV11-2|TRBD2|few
CASSLLRERRLAGGFYEQYF
TGTGCCAGCAGCCTCCTCCGGGAGCGTCGTCTAGCGGGCGGATTCTACGAGCAGTACTTC
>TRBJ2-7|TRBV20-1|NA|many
CSAARDLMEQYF
TGCAGTGCGGCGAGGGACCTCATGGAGCAGTACTTC
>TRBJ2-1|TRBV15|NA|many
CATSRVYVNEQFF
TGTGCCACCAGCAGAGTGTATGTAAATGAGCAGTTCTTC
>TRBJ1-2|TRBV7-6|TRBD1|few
CASSAGGRLFGYTF
TGTGCCAGCAGTGCAGGGGGACGGTTATTCGGCTACACCTTC
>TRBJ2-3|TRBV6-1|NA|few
CASRHPQEWDTQYF
TGTGCCAGCAGACACCCCCAAGAATGGGATACGCAGTATTTT
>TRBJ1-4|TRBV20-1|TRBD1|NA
CSASQGQGGEKLFF
TGCAGTGCCTCCCAGGGACAGGGGGGCGAAAAACTGTTTTTT
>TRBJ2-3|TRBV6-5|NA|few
CASSYSFADTQYF
TGTGCCAGCAGTTACTCGTTCGCAGATACGCAGTATTTT
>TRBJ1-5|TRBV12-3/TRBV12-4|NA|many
CASSSTFKDKHF
TGTGCCAGCAGTTCCACCTTCAAGGATAAGCATTTT
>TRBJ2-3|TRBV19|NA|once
CASTEGYNGDTQYF
TGTGCCAGTACTGAGGGATATAACGGAGATACGCAGTATTTT
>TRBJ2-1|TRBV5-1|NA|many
CASQKEGHQQFF
TGCGCCAGCCAAAAAGAGGGACACCAGCAGTTCTTC
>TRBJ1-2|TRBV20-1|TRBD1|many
CSARFDRDGYTF
TGCAGTGCTAGATTCGACAGGGATGGCTACACCTTC
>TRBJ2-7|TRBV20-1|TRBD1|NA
CSAPPGQGPYEQYF
TGCAGTGCTCCCCCGGGACAGGGGCCCTACGAGCAGTACTTC
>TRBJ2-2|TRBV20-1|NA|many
CSARSTRELFF
TGCAGTGCTAGAAGTACTCGGGAGCTGTTTTTT
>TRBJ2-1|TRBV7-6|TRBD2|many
CASSSLLAGVNEQFF
TGTGCCAGCAGCTCCCTACTAGCGGGAGTCAATGAGCAGTTCTTC
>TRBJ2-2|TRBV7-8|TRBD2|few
CASSLEGAGVYTGELFF
TGTGCCAGCAGCTTAGAAGGGGCGGGAGTGTACACCGGGGAGCTGTTTTTT
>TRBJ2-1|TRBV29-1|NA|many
CSVEGLVRGVYNEQFF
TGCAGCGTTGAAGGGTTGGTCAGGGGGGTGTACAATGAGCAGTTCTTC
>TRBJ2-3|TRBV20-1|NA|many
CSARTWAGSTDTQYF
TGCAGTGCGAGGACTTGGGCTGGGAGCACAGATACGCAGTATTTT
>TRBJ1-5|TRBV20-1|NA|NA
CSAIPTVKSNQPQHF
TGCAGTGCTATACCGACAGTAAAAAGCAATCAGCCCCAGCATTTT
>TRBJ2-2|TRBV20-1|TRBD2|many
CSARQAGANTGELFF
TGCAGTGCTAGGCAAGCGGGAGCGAACACCGGGGAGCTGTTTTTT
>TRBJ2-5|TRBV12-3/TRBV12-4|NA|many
CASSLIAGETQYF
TGTGCCAGCAGTTTGATCGCTGGGGAGACCCAGTACTTC
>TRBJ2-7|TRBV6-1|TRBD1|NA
CASSWTGSVYEQYF
TGTGCCAGCTCGTGGACAGGGTCCGTCTACGAGCAGTACTTC
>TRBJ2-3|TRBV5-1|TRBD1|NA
CASNPALGGMDTQYF
TGCGCCAGCAACCCGGCCCTAGGGGGCATGGATACGCAGTATTTT
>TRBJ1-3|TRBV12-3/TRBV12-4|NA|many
CASSSPTLPRGNTIYF
TGTGCCAGCAGTTCACCGACATTGCCCCGTGGAAACACCATATATTTT
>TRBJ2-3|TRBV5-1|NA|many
CASSSWTVTDTQYF
TGCGCCAGCAGCTCCTGGACAGTCACAGATACGCAGTATTTT
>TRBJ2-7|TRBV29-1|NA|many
CSAGRGQSYEQYF
TGCAGCGCCGGACGAGGACAGAGCTACGAGCAGTACTTC
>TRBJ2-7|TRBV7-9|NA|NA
CVSSPMYEQYF
TGTGTCAGCAGTCCCATGTACGAGCAGTACTTC
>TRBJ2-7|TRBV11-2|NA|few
CASKSDPSEQYF
TGTGCCAGCAAATCAGACCCAAGCGAGCAGTACTTC
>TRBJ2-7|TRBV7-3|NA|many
CASSLFGGTYEQYF
TGTGCCAGCAGCTTATTTGGCGGGACCTACGAGCAGTACTTC
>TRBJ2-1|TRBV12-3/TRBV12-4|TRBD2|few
CASSFAGGGSEQFF
TGTGCCAGCAGTTTTGCGGGAGGGGGAAGTGAGCAGTTCTTC
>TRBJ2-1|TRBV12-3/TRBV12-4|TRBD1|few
CASLPDRGLEQFF
TGTGCCAGCCTCCCGGACAGGGGGCTTGAGCAGTTCTTC
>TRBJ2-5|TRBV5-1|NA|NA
CASGDWGWYQETQYF
TGCGCCAGCGGGGATTGGGGTTGGTACCAAGAGACCCAGTACTTC
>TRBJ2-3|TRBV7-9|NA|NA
CASSQASDSTDTQYF
TGTGCCAGCAGCCAGGCTAGCGATAGCACAGATACGCAGTATTTT
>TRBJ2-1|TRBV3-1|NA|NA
CASSHSAAVLRDEQFF
TGTGCCAGCAGCCATTCCGCGGCCGTACTTCGCGATGAGCAGTTCTTC
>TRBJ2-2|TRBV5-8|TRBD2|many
CASSLASGTGTGELFF
TGTGCCAGCAGCTTGGCTAGCGGGACGGGAACCGGGGAGCTGTTTTTT
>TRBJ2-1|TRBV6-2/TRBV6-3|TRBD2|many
CASGRDGVNEQFF
TGTGCCAGCGGGAGGGATGGAGTCAATGAGCAGTTCTTC
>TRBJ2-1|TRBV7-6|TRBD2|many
CASSLALALAGGINEQFF
TGTGCCAGCAGCTTAGCTTTGGCACTAGCGGGAGGAATCAATGAGCAGTTCTTC
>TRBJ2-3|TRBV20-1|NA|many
CSAREAVTPRLDTQYF
TGCAGTGCTAGAGAAGCGGTAACCCCTCGATTAGATACGCAGTATTTT
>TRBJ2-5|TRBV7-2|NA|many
CASSLNGGRSGETQYF
TGTGCCAGCAGCTTAAACGGGGGCCGATCGGGGGAGACCCAGTACTTC
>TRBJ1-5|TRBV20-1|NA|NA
CSARDRGENPQHF
TGCAGTGCTAGAGATCGGGGGGAAAATCCCCAGCATTTT
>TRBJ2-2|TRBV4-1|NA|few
CASSQGVWVGELFF
TGCGCCAGCAGCCAAGGGGTGTGGGTTGGGGAGCTGTTTTTT
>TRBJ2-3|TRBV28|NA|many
CASIRGDRRSDTQYF
TGTGCCAGCATCCGCGGGGACAGACGTTCAGATACGCAGTATTTT
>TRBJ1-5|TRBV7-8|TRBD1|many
CASSPGQGINQPQHF
TGTGCCAGCAGCCCCGGACAGGGAATCAATCAGCCCCAGCATTTT
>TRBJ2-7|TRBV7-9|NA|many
CASSPTGLYEQYF
TGTGCCAGCAGCCCAACCGGCCTCTACGAGCAGTACTTC
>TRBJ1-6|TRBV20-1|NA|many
CSARDNRQVNFYNSPLHF
TGCAGTGCTAGAGATAATCGGCAAGTGAACTTTTATAATTCACCCCTCCACTTT
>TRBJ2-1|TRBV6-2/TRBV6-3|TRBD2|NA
CASSYPGLAGGPISYNEQFF
TGTGCCAGCAGTTACCCCGGACTAGCGGGAGGGCCGATCTCCTACAATGAGCAGTTCTTC
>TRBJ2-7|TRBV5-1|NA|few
CASSGSRGLYEQYF
TGCGCCAGCAGTGGGTCTCGGGGCCTCTACGAGCAGTACTTC
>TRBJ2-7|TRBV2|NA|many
CASRDGTFYEQYF
TGTGCCAGCAGAGACGGGACTTTCTACGAGCAGTACTTC
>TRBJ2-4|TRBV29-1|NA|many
CSVVSPQAKNIQYF
TGCAGCGTTGTTTCCCCTCAGGCCAAAAACATTCAGTACTTC
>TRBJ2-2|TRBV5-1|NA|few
CASSPFRLAGRTGELFF
TGCGCCAGCAGTCCCTTCCGCCTCGCGGGGAGGACCGGGGAGCTGTTTTTT
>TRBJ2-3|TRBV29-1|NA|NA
CSVIADTDTQYF
TGCAGCGTTATAGCGGACACTGATACGCAGTATTTT
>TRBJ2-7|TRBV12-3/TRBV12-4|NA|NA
CASSGGRGEQYF
TGTGCCAGCAGTGGGGGACGAGGCGAGCAGTACTTC
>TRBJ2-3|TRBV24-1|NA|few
CATSDLPARATDTQYF
TGTGCCACCAGTGATTTGCCAGCCCGGGCTACAGATACGCAGTATTTT
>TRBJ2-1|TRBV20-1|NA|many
CSARDWWLANNEQFF
TGCAGTGCTAGAGATTGGTGGCTAGCGAACAATGAGCAGTTCTTC
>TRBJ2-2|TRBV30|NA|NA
CAWTAGVNTGELFF
TGTGCCTGGACGGCCGGGGTCAACACCGGGGAGCTGTTTTTT